Listed here are 4 T cell receptor beta chains from one sample, sequenced in a study of blood T cell repertoires in COVID-19. Method: immunoSEQ multiplex PCR; TCRdb's copy keeps in-frame clones and lacks some. The top ten clones hold around 4% of a sample with over 40,000 clones, about 86% of them seen once. The sequenced sample was peripheral blood. The receptor source for this set is a man aged 80 or over with active COVID-19.

The rearrangement uses TRBV29-1 and TRBJ2-2; 13 positions match TRBD2. After removal of 7 bases from V and 2 bases from J, the junction contained 4 bases not matched to a gene. The length of the CDR3 is 15 residues. In germline, CDR1 is SQVTM, CDR2 ANQGSEA. CDR3 coding DNA: TGCAGCGCCCCGGGACTAGCGGGAAACACCGGGGAGCTGTTTTTT. This encodes CSAPGLAGNTGELFF.

The chain links TRBV27 to TRBJ1-6; no clear D. From germline, CDR1 is MNHEY and CDR2 SMNVEV (reference sequence). Deletions cut 3 bases from V and 7 bases from J, with 13 bases between. The length of the CDR3 is 15 residues. CDR3 nucleotides: TGTGCCAGCAGTTTGTGGCAGTCAAAAAATTCACCCCTCCACTTT. Encoded protein: CASSLWQSKNSPLHF.

The rearrangement joins TRBV10-2 to TRBJ1-1; TRBD1 matches 10 bases. The V and J ends lost 7 bases and 5 bases, in that order; junction bases with no gene match: 4. The CDR3 covers 13 residues. Germline-derived CDR1 and CDR2 are WSHSY and SAAADI. For the CDR3, the DNA is TGCGCCAGCAATTGGGACAGGGGTACTGAAGCTTTCTTT. Encoded protein: CASNWDRGTEAFF.

This clone was counted once. The chain has TRBV3-1 (or the pseudogene TRBV3-2) and TRBJ2-1, with 13 bases matching TRBD2. The CDR3 sequence is 18 residues long. V lost 3 bases, J lost 9 bases, and 14 bases stayed unmatched. Per germline, CDR1 LGHDT and CDR2 YNNKEL (reference sequence). The CDR3: CASSHQRLTSGRASEQFF. The CDR3 coding sequence is TGTGCCAGCAGCCACCAAAGGCTTACTAGCGGGAGGGCCAGTGAGCAGTTCTTC.